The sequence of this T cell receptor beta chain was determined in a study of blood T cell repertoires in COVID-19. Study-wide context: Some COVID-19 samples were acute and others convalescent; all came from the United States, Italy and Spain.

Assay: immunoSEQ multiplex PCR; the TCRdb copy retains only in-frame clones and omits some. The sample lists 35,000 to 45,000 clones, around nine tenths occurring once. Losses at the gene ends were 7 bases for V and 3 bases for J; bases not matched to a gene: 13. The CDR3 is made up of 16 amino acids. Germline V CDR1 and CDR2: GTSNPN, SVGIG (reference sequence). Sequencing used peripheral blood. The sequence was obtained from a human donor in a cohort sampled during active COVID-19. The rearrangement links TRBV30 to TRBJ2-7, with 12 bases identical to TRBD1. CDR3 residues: CAYRPPGTGGLYEQYF. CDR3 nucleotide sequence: TGTGCCTACCGCCCACCCGGGACAGGGGGCCTCTACGAGCAGTACTTC.